The rows below give T cell receptor beta chains drawn from one sample of a study of T-cell memory formation after mild COVID-19. TCRdb ran MiXCR on the 5' RACE reads and lists one entry per CDR3 protein. The data show roughly 150,000 distinct CDR3 sequences, roughly 14% seen once. Sequencing used PBMCs or a T cell subset sorted from them (not recorded which). These receptor sequences come from an adult woman who had mild COVID-19 (a few samples of this study predate the infection). Cell type and time point are not known. Each CDR3 is given with its conserved first and last residue. The order of the fields is V gene, clone size, D gene, J gene, CDR3 DNA, CDR3 protein. D genes are given only for firm matches. Some rows mark clone size as missing; the rest say once, few, many or name a class of expanded clone.

V gene: TRBV10-3; clone size: many; D gene: TRBD1; J gene: TRBJ2-7; CDR3 DNA: TGTGCCATCTCCGGGACAGTCACCGACGAGCAGTACTTC; CDR3 protein: CAISGTVTDEQYF
V gene: TRBV3-1; clone size: many; D gene: -; J gene: TRBJ2-7; CDR3 DNA: TGTGCCAGCAGCCAAGCTGGGGGGACACAGTACTTC; CDR3 protein: CASSQAGGTQYF
V gene: TRBV12-3/TRBV12-4; clone size: -; D gene: -; J gene: TRBJ2-5; CDR3 DNA: TGTGCCAGCGTTCGGGGGTACCAAGAGACCCAGTACTTC; CDR3 protein: CASVRGYQETQYF
V gene: TRBV6-6; clone size: few; D gene: TRBD1; J gene: TRBJ2-5; CDR3 DNA: TGTGCCAGCAGTCCCCGGACAGGGGACCAAGAGACCCAGTACTTC; CDR3 protein: CASSPRTGDQETQYF
V gene: TRBV5-6; clone size: -; D gene: -; J gene: TRBJ2-7; CDR3 DNA: TGTGCCAGCAGCTCCCGACACGAGCAGTACTTC; CDR3 protein: CASSSRHEQYF
V gene: TRBV29-1; clone size: -; D gene: -; J gene: TRBJ2-1; CDR3 DNA: TGCAGCGCCGACAGACTGGGCGGGTCCGGCTACAATGAGCAGTTCTTC; CDR3 protein: CSADRLGGSGYNEQFF
V gene: TRBV6-2/TRBV6-3; clone size: -; D gene: -; J gene: TRBJ1-5; CDR3 DNA: TGTGCCAGCACTCAACTCATTGGGGGCAATCAGCCCCAGCATTTT; CDR3 protein: CASTQLIGGNQPQHF
V gene: TRBV5-5; clone size: -; D gene: -; J gene: TRBJ1-2; CDR3 DNA: TGTGCCAGCAGCTTGGAACGCTCGACGGATGGCTACACCTTC; CDR3 protein: CASSLERSTDGYTF
V gene: TRBV12-3/TRBV12-4; clone size: few; D gene: -; J gene: TRBJ2-1; CDR3 DNA: TGTGCCAGCATCCGCGGGGCCCCGACTTCCTACAATGAGCAGTTCTTC; CDR3 protein: CASIRGAPTSYNEQFF
V gene: TRBV27; clone size: few; D gene: -; J gene: TRBJ2-7; CDR3 DNA: TGTGCCAGCAGCCAGACGGGCGGGTACTACGAGCAGTACTTC; CDR3 protein: CASSQTGGYYEQYF
V gene: TRBV6-5; clone size: few; D gene: TRBD2; J gene: TRBJ2-7; CDR3 DNA: TGTGCCAGCAGTTACTCGTTGTGGACTAGCGGGAACCACGAGCAGTACTTC; CDR3 protein: CASSYSLWTSGNHEQYF
V gene: TRBV7-9; clone size: -; D gene: TRBD1; J gene: TRBJ1-1; CDR3 DNA: TGTGCCAGCACCGACCTCTGGACAGGGATGAACACTGAAGCTTTCTTT; CDR3 protein: CASTDLWTGMNTEAFF
V gene: TRBV9; clone size: many; D gene: TRBD1; J gene: TRBJ1-2; CDR3 DNA: TGTGCCAGCAGCCCCGAAGGCACAGGGGGCAGCTATGGCTACACCTTC; CDR3 protein: CASSPEGTGGSYGYTF
V gene: TRBV12-3/TRBV12-4; clone size: -; D gene: TRBD1; J gene: TRBJ1-1; CDR3 DNA: TGTGCCAGCAGACCCTGGACAGGCGAAGCTTTATTT; CDR3 protein: CASRPWTGEALF
V gene: TRBV6-2/TRBV6-3; clone size: -; D gene: -; J gene: TRBJ2-5; CDR3 DNA: TGTGCCAGCAGTTACTCGGAACTCCTACCCCGGTACTTC; CDR3 protein: CASSYSELLPRYF
V gene: TRBV29-1; clone size: few; D gene: TRBD2; J gene: TRBJ2-7; CDR3 DNA: TGCAGCGTTGAAACTAGCGGGAGCTCCTACGAGCAGTACTTC; CDR3 protein: CSVETSGSSYEQYF
V gene: TRBV30; clone size: many; D gene: -; J gene: TRBJ2-7; CDR3 DNA: TGTGCCTGGACGGGACACAGAGCCTACGAGCAGTACTTC; CDR3 protein: CAWTGHRAYEQYF
V gene: TRBV5-1; clone size: few; D gene: -; J gene: TRBJ2-7; CDR3 DNA: TGCGCCAGCAGCCAGGGGTCAGGTCAGGGAGACGTCGAGCAGTACTTC; CDR3 protein: CASSQGSGQGDVEQYF
V gene: TRBV27; clone size: -; D gene: TRBD1; J gene: TRBJ2-7; CDR3 DNA: TGTGCCAGCATCGCACCCGGGGACAGGGTCTCCTACGAGCAGTACTTC; CDR3 protein: CASIAPGDRVSYEQYF
V gene: TRBV5-5; clone size: few; D gene: TRBD1; J gene: TRBJ2-3; CDR3 DNA: TGTGCCAGCAGCTTGGCCTGGACAGGGGCTAGCACAGATACGCAGTATTTT; CDR3 protein: CASSLAWTGASTDTQYF
V gene: TRBV12-3/TRBV12-4; clone size: many; D gene: -; J gene: TRBJ1-4; CDR3 DNA: TGTGCCAGCAGCTCGTACGCAACTAATGAAAAACTGTTTTTT; CDR3 protein: CASSSYATNEKLFF
V gene: TRBV4-1; clone size: few; D gene: TRBD1; J gene: TRBJ2-7; CDR3 DNA: TGCGCCAGCAGCTCACAAGGGACAGGATTATCCTACGAGCAGTACTTC; CDR3 protein: CASSSQGTGLSYEQYF
V gene: TRBV12-3/TRBV12-4; clone size: few; D gene: TRBD2; J gene: TRBJ2-1; CDR3 DNA: TGTGCCAGCAGCAGAGGACTAGCGGATTACAATGAGCAGTTCTTC; CDR3 protein: CASSRGLADYNEQFF
V gene: TRBV11-2; clone size: -; D gene: -; J gene: TRBJ2-7; CDR3 DNA: TGTGCCAGCAGCCCCCTGCTTGTCCCCAACTACGAGCAGTACTTC; CDR3 protein: CASSPLLVPNYEQYF
V gene: TRBV7-6; clone size: few; D gene: -; J gene: TRBJ2-1; CDR3 DNA: TGTGCCAGCAGCTTAGCGGGAGAGGTGGATGAGCAGTTCTTC; CDR3 protein: CASSLAGEVDEQFF
V gene: TRBV19; clone size: few; D gene: -; J gene: TRBJ1-5; CDR3 DNA: TGTGCCAGTAGTCCGTATTTGGATCAGCCCCAGCATTTT; CDR3 protein: CASSPYLDQPQHF
V gene: TRBV20-1; clone size: -; D gene: TRBD2; J gene: TRBJ2-1; CDR3 DNA: TGCAGTGCTGGGCCGACTAGCGGGAGGGTGGGTGAGCAGTTCTTC; CDR3 protein: CSAGPTSGRVGEQFF
V gene: TRBV19; clone size: -; D gene: -; J gene: TRBJ2-7; CDR3 DNA: TGTGCCAGTAGTGCACCGGCGTACGACACCTCCTACGAGCAGTACTTC; CDR3 protein: CASSAPAYDTSYEQYF
V gene: TRBV12-3/TRBV12-4; clone size: many; D gene: -; J gene: TRBJ2-1; CDR3 DNA: TGTGCCAGCATTCCATCGGCGGGCAGGGCCTCCTACAATGAGCAGTTCTTC; CDR3 protein: CASIPSAGRASYNEQFF
V gene: TRBV27; clone size: -; D gene: TRBD1; J gene: TRBJ2-1; CDR3 DNA: TGTGCCAGCAGTCGAAAGGGGGCTTACAATGAGCAGTTCTTC; CDR3 protein: CASSRKGAYNEQFF
V gene: TRBV9; clone size: many; D gene: TRBD2; J gene: TRBJ2-7; CDR3 DNA: TGTGCCAGCAGCGCGGAGGGGCGGGGGTATTCCTACGAGCAGTACTTC; CDR3 protein: CASSAEGRGYSYEQYF
V gene: TRBV27; clone size: few; D gene: -; J gene: TRBJ2-1; CDR3 DNA: TGTGCCAGCACCCCCAGCGGCTCCTACAATGAGCAGTTCTTC; CDR3 protein: CASTPSGSYNEQFF
V gene: TRBV18; clone size: few; D gene: TRBD2; J gene: TRBJ2-4; CDR3 DNA: TGTGCCAGCTCACCCCCTTTTAGTGGGGGGGTAAACATTCAGTACTTC; CDR3 protein: CASSPPFSGGVNIQYF
V gene: TRBV5-1; clone size: few; D gene: -; J gene: TRBJ2-5; CDR3 DNA: TGCGCCAGCAGCTTGGCCGTAATCGGACGTAACCAAGAGACCCAGTACTTC; CDR3 protein: CASSLAVIGRNQETQYF
V gene: TRBV27; clone size: -; D gene: TRBD2; J gene: TRBJ2-7; CDR3 DNA: TGTGCCAGCAGTATTGGACTAGCGGGAGGGCCTAACGAGCAGTACTTC; CDR3 protein: CASSIGLAGGPNEQYF
V gene: TRBV6-5; clone size: few; D gene: TRBD1; J gene: TRBJ2-7; CDR3 DNA: TGTGCCAGCACTCACTCGGGACAGGGCTACGAGCAGTACTTC; CDR3 protein: CASTHSGQGYEQYF
V gene: TRBV5-1; clone size: -; D gene: -; J gene: TRBJ1-2; CDR3 DNA: TGCGCCAGCAGCTTGGTCGGGGAGGGGCATGGCTACACCTTC; CDR3 protein: CASSLVGEGHGYTF
V gene: TRBV5-1; clone size: -; D gene: -; J gene: TRBJ2-2; CDR3 DNA: TGCGCCAGCAGCTTAAAGGCTTCGGGATTTAACACCGGGGAGCTGTTTTTT; CDR3 protein: CASSLKASGFNTGELFF
V gene: TRBV7-3; clone size: few; D gene: -; J gene: TRBJ2-2; CDR3 DNA: TGTGCCACCCGATCAGGGAACACCGGGGAGCTGTTTTTT; CDR3 protein: CATRSGNTGELFF
V gene: TRBV7-9; clone size: -; D gene: TRBD1; J gene: TRBJ1-5; CDR3 DNA: TGTGCCAGCAGCTTACCCGGACAGGGCGAGCAGCCCCAGCATTTT; CDR3 protein: CASSLPGQGEQPQHF
V gene: TRBV20-1; clone size: few; D gene: -; J gene: TRBJ2-1; CDR3 DNA: TGCAGTGCTAGGCAACCGGACTTCAATGAGCAGTTCTTC; CDR3 protein: CSARQPDFNEQFF
V gene: TRBV2; clone size: many; D gene: TRBD1; J gene: TRBJ2-2; CDR3 DNA: TGTGCCAGCAGGCGACAGGGCGGCGGGGAGCTGTTTTTT; CDR3 protein: CASRRQGGGELFF
V gene: TRBV29-1; clone size: -; D gene: -; J gene: TRBJ2-7; CDR3 DNA: TGCAGCGCCGAGGGGGGACGCTACGAGCAGTACTTC; CDR3 protein: CSAEGGRYEQYF
V gene: TRBV3-1; clone size: few; D gene: TRBD1; J gene: TRBJ1-2; CDR3 DNA: TGTGCCAGCAGCCCGACAGGGAAATATGGCTACACCTTC; CDR3 protein: CASSPTGKYGYTF
V gene: TRBV6-1; clone size: few; D gene: TRBD1; J gene: TRBJ1-4; CDR3 DNA: TGTGCCAGCAGTAGACAGGGAGGGGAAAAACTGTTTTTT; CDR3 protein: CASSRQGGEKLFF
V gene: TRBV5-1; clone size: few; D gene: TRBD1; J gene: TRBJ1-2; CDR3 DNA: TGCGCCAGCAGCTTGGCTACAGGGGGCTACTATGGCTACACCTTC; CDR3 protein: CASSLATGGYYGYTF
V gene: TRBV19; clone size: few; D gene: TRBD2; J gene: TRBJ2-4; CDR3 DNA: TGTGCCAGTAGTATCCTTCGGACTAGCGGTAAAAACATTCAGTACTTC; CDR3 protein: CASSILRTSGKNIQYF